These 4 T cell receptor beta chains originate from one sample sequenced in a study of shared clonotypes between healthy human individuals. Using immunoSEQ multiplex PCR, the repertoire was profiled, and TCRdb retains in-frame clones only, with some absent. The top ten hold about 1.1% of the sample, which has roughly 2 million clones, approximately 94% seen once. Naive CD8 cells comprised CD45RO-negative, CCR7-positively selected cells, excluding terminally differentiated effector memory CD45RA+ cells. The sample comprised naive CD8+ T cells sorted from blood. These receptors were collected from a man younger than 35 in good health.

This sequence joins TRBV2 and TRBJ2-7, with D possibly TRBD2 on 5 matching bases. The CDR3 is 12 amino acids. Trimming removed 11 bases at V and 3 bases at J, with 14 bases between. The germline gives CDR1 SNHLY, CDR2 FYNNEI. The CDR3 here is CASNRGFYEQYF. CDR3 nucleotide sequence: TGTGCCTCCAACCGGGGTTTCTACGAGCAGTACTTC.

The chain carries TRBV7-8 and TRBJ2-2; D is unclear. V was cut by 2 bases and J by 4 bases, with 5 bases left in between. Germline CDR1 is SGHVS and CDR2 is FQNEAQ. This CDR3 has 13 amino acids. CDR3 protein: CASSLLSTGELFF. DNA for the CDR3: TGTGCCAGCAGCTTATTAAGCACCGGGGAGCTGTTTTTT.

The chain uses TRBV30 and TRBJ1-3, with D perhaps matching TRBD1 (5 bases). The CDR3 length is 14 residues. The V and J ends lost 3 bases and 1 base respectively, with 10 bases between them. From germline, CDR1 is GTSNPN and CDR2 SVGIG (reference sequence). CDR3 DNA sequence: TGTGCCTGGAGAGAAAGGGGATCTGGAAACACCATATATTTT. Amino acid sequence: CAWRERGSGNTIYF.

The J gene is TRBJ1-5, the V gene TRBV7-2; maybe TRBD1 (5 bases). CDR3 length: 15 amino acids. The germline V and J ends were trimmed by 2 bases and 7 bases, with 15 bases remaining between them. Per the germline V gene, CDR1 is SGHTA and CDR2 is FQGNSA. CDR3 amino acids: CASSLMRGARQPQHF. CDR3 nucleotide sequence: TGTGCCAGCAGCTTAATGAGGGGCGCAAGACAGCCCCAGCATTTT. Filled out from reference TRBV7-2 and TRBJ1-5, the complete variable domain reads GAGVSQSPSNKVTEKGKDVELRCDPISGHTALYWYRQSLGQGLEFLIYFQGNSAPDKSGLPSDRFSAERTGGSVSTLTIQRTQQEDSAVYLCASSLMRGARQPQHFGDGTRLSIL.